A selection of T cell receptor beta chains follows, all from one sample in a study of control samples from healthy donors and cancer patients. TCRdb keeps only in-frame clones here, not all; method: immunoSEQ multiplex PCR. The sample lists under 300,000 clones, roughly 87% occurring once. The sample was PBMCs. The source of these receptors is an older woman with lung cancer. Both conserved end residues are part of each CDR3. Fields, in order: CDR3 DNA, CDR3 protein, D gene, J gene, clone size, V gene. The D gene is left open where the match is weak. Not all rows give a size; the values are once, few, many and, for expanded clones, a class.

DNA: TGTGCCAGCAGCTTAACCGCCACTTTAGGGGCGGATGAAGCTTTCTTT
CDR3: CASSLTATLGADEAFF
D: NA
J: TRBJ1-1
size: NA
V: TRBV7-3

DNA: TGTGCCATCAGTGTCGCGGGGGGCCTTAGCACCGGGGAGCTGTTTTTT
CDR3: CAISVAGGLSTGELFF
D: TRBD2
J: TRBJ2-2
size: NA
V: TRBV10-3

DNA: TGTGCCATCACCGAAGGAGGGTCGGACACTGAAGCTTTCTTT
CDR3: CAITEGGSDTEAFF
D: NA
J: TRBJ1-1
size: few
V: TRBV10-3

DNA: TGTGCCAGCAGCACGGGACTAGCGGGATTCCGGGAGACCCAGTACTTC
CDR3: CASSTGLAGFRETQYF
D: TRBD2
J: TRBJ2-5
size: few
V: TRBV9

DNA: TGTGCTAGTGGCAATACGGGACTAGCGATCAGCGGGGAGCTGTTTTTT
CDR3: CASGNTGLAISGELFF
D: TRBD2
J: TRBJ2-2
size: NA
V: TRBV12-5

DNA: TGTGCCAGCAGACTCCCGGGAGTGACCGGGGAGCTGTTTTTT
CDR3: CASRLPGVTGELFF
D: NA
J: TRBJ2-2
size: NA
V: TRBV28

DNA: TGTGCCTGGAGTTTGGGGACTAGCTCCTACAATGAGCAGTTCTTC
CDR3: CAWSLGTSSYNEQFF
D: TRBD2
J: TRBJ2-1
size: NA
V: TRBV30

DNA: TGTGCCAGCAGCACTAGCGGGATTGACACCGGGGAGCTGTTTTTT
CDR3: CASSTSGIDTGELFF
D: TRBD2
J: TRBJ2-2
size: NA
V: TRBV9

DNA: TGTGCTAGTGGTTCCGAGCGGTCTAGCACAGATACGCAGTATTTT
CDR3: CASGSERSSTDTQYF
D: NA
J: TRBJ2-3
size: NA
V: TRBV12-5

DNA: TGTGCCAGTAGTACCCTGGACGGCTCGCATAATCAGCCCCAGCATTTT
CDR3: CASSTLDGSHNQPQHF
D: NA
J: TRBJ1-5
size: NA
V: TRBV19

DNA: TGTGCCAGCAGCCCCCTGACAGGGTCACGCAATCAGCCCCAGCATTTT
CDR3: CASSPLTGSRNQPQHF
D: TRBD1
J: TRBJ1-5
size: NA
V: TRBV5-8

DNA: TGCGCCAGCAGCTTAGGACTAGCGGGAACCTACAATGAGCAGTTCTTC
CDR3: CASSLGLAGTYNEQFF
D: TRBD2
J: TRBJ2-1
size: NA
V: TRBV5-1

DNA: TGTGCCAGCAGGTCTAGCGGATACAATGAGCAGTTCTTC
CDR3: CASRSSGYNEQFF
D: TRBD2
J: TRBJ2-1
size: NA
V: TRBV6-5